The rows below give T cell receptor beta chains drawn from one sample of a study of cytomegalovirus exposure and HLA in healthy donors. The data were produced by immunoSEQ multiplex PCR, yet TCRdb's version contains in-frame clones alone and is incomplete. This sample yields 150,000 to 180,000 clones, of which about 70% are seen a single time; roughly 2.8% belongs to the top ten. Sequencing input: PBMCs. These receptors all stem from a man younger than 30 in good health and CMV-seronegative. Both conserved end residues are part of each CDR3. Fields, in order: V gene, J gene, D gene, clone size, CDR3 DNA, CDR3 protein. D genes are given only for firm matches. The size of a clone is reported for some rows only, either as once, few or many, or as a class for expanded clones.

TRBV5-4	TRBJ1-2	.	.	TGTGCCAGCAGCTTAGCCGGGGGTTCTAACTATGGCTACACCTTC	CASSLAGGSNYGYTF
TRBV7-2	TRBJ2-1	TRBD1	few	TGTGCCAGCAGCTTAACGGGACAGGGGTACAATGAGCAGTTCTTC	CASSLTGQGYNEQFF
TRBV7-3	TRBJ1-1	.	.	TGTGCCAGCAGCTTGACAGCGTACACTGAAGCTTTCTTT	CASSLTAYTEAFF
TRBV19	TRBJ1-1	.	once	TGTGCCAGTGCTTTGGCTGGATGGGGGCAAACTGAAGCTTTCTTT	CASALAGWGQTEAFF
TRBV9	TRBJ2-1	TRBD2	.	TGTGCCAGCAGCCTTCGGACTAGCGGGTACAATGAGCAGTTCTTC	CASSLRTSGYNEQFF
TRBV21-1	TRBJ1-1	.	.	TGTGCCAGCAGCAAAGAGGACTTGGGGGGAGTGGACACTGAAGCTTTCTTT	CASSKEDLGGVDTEAFF
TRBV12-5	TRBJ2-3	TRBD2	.	TGTGCTAGTGGCTCATCCACTAGCGGGGGGTCGTATAGCACAGATACGCAGTATTTT	CASGSSTSGGSYSTDTQYF
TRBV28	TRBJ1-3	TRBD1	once	TGTGCCAGCAGCCTTACGACAGGGAGGATTGGAAACACCATATATTTT	CASSLTTGRIGNTIYF
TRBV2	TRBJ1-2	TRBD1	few	TGTGCCAGCAGCGGGGACAGGGATGGTGGCTACACCTTC	CASSGDRDGGYTF
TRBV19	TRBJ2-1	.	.	TGTGCCAGTACCAAGGAGCCAATCACCCATGAGCAGTTCTTC	CASTKEPITHEQFF
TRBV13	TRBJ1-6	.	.	TGTGCCAGCAGCCGCGCCCTACAGGTCAAATCTTCACCCCTCCACTTT	CASSRALQVKSSPLHF
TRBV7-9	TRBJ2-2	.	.	TGTGCCAGCAGCTTAGTCGGCGGCAACACCGGGGAGCTGTTTTTT	CASSLVGGNTGELFF
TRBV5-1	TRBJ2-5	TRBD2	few	TGCGCCAGCAGCTTGAGGTCGGGGGGGCCTCGAGAGACCCAGTACTTC	CASSLRSGGPRETQYF
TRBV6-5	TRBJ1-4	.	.	TGTGCCAGCAGTTACTCCTACAGAAATGAAAAACTGTTTTTT	CASSYSYRNEKLFF
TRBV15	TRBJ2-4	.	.	TGTGCCACCAGCAGAGATCGAGGGCCCAACAGTCAGTACTTC	CATSRDRGPNSQYF
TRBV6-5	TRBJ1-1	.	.	TGTGCCAGCAGTTACTTTCCGAGGACCACAGGGCCTGAAGCTTTCTTT	CASSYFPRTTGPEAFF
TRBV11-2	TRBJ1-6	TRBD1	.	TGTGCCAGCAGCTCGGGACAGGGCCGATACTATTCACCCCTCCACTTT	CASSSGQGRYYSPLHF
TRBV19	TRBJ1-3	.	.	TGTGCCAGTACCCAACAGGGCTCTGGAAACACCATATATTTT	CASTQQGSGNTIYF
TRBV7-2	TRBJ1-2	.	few	TGTGCCAGCAGCCCGAACCCGACCCCGGGAGGCTATGGCTACACCTTC	CASSPNPTPGGYGYTF
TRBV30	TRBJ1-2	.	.	TGTGCCTGGGGCCTAGCAGGAGGCTATGGCTACACCTTC	CAWGLAGGYGYTF
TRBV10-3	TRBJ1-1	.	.	TGTGCCATCAGTGACCCTCAGGGGATGAACACTGAAGCTTTCTTT	CAISDPQGMNTEAFF
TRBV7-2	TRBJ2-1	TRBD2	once	TGTGCCAGCAGCGTGGGGCTAGCGGGGTACAATGAGCAGTTCTTC	CASSVGLAGYNEQFF
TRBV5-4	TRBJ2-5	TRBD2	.	TGTGCCAGCAGCCCCGGACTAGCGGGGGGTTATGAGACCCAGTACTTC	CASSPGLAGGYETQYF
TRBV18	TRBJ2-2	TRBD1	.	TGTGCCAGCTCCCGGACAGGGGCCACGAACACCGGGGAGCTGTTTTTT	CASSRTGATNTGELFF
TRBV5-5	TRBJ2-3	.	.	TGTGCCAGCAGCTTGGCCGGGGCCGGGGGTACGCAGTATTTT	CASSLAGAGGTQYF
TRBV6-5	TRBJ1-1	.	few	TGTGCCAGCAGCCCAGGTGGGCCCAAAGCTTTCTTT	CASSPGGPKAFF
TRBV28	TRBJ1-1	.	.	TGTGCCAGCAGTTTATCCCAAAATTTTGGAGCTGAAGCTTTCTTT	CASSLSQNFGAEAFF
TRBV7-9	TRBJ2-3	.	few	TGTGCCAGCAGCTCCCGTCTCAGGGGAAGCACAGATACGCAGTATTTT	CASSSRLRGSTDTQYF
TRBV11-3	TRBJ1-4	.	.	TGTGCCAGCAGCTCTACCACGACAGATAATGAAAAACTGTTTTTT	CASSSTTTDNEKLFF
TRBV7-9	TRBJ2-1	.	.	TGTGCCAGCAGCCTTCCCTACAATGAGCAGTTCTTC	CASSLPYNEQFF
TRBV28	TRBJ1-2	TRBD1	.	TGTGCCAGCAGTACTATAGGGGACAGGGATACCTATGGCTACACCTTC	CASSTIGDRDTYGYTF